A selection of T cell receptor beta chains follows, all from one sample in a study of control samples from healthy donors and cancer patients. The protocol was immunoSEQ multiplex PCR, while the TCRdb copy is restricted to in-frame clones and leaves out a portion. In the table there are under 150,000 clones, approximately 92% of which are singletons. The specimen sequenced was PBMCs. The source is a woman aged 45-60 years with colorectal cancer. CDR3s include the opening cysteine and the closing phenylalanine or tryptophan. A D gene is named only where the DNA matches it firmly. Size values are once, few and many counts, or a class for expanded clones, and some rows have none.

v_call	clone_size	cdr3_length	j_call	d_call	cdr3_nt	cdr3_aa
TRBV6-5	-	15	TRBJ2-5	TRBD1	TGTGCCAGCAGTTTCCTTGGACAGGGCGGAGAGACCCAGTACTTC	CASSFLGQGGETQYF
TRBV19	-	15	TRBJ2-5	TRBD1	TGTGCCAGTAGTATGTTGGGGACAGGGGGAGAGACCCAGTACTTC	CASSMLGTGGETQYF
TRBV18	-	14	TRBJ2-5	TRBD2	TGTGCCAGCTCGCCCAGACTAGCTCTAGAGACCCAGTACTTC	CASSPRLALETQYF
TRBV2	-	16	TRBJ1-2	-	TGTGCCAGCAGTATCAGGCGGCAGCCTCTCGACTATGGCTACACCTTC	CASSIRRQPLDYGYTF
TRBV29-1	-	13	TRBJ2-7	-	TGCAGCGTTGAAGCCGGCGGTGGGGACGAGCAGTACTTC	CSVEAGGGDEQYF
TRBV19	few	14	TRBJ1-4	-	TGTGCCAGTAGAGAGACAGCGATAGCCACTAAACTGTTTTTT	CASRETAIATKLFF
TRBV12-5	-	11	TRBJ2-7	-	TGTGCTAGTGCCGGGTCTTTCGAGCAGTACTTC	CASAGSFEQYF
TRBV5-8	-	13	TRBJ1-3	-	TGTGCCAGCAGCTTACTCTCTGGAAACACCATATATTTT	CASSLLSGNTIYF
TRBV5-1	-	16	TRBJ2-3	-	TGCGCCAGCAGCTTGATAGCGCGGGCTAGCACAGATACGCAGTATTTT	CASSLIARASTDTQYF
TRBV5-1	-	15	TRBJ2-2	TRBD2	TGCGCCAGCAGCTTAACTAGCGGGGGCACCGGGGAGCTGTTTTTT	CASSLTSGGTGELFF
TRBV9	-	13	TRBJ2-7	-	TGTGCCAGCAGCGTAGACCTGGGGAGCGAGCAGTACTTC	CASSVDLGSEQYF
TRBV4-1	-	13	TRBJ2-4	-	TGCGCCAGCAGCCCTACAGCCAAAAACATTCAGTACTTC	CASSPTAKNIQYF
TRBV19	-	15	TRBJ2-3	-	TGTGCCAGTAGCCAGGGTCGAATAATCGCAGATACGCAGTATTTT	CASSQGRIIADTQYF
TRBV5-4	-	14	TRBJ1-1	-	TGTGCCAGCAGTTGGGGTGGGCTGAACACTGAAGCTTTCTTT	CASSWGGLNTEAFF
TRBV5-4	-	17	TRBJ1-6	TRBD1	TGTGCCAGCAGCTTGGACGGGACAGGGGGCGGACGTTCACCCCTCCACTTT	CASSLDGTGGGRSPLHF
TRBV7-2	-	15	TRBJ2-7	TRBD1	TGTGCCAGCAGCTTCGACAGGGGGCCATCCTACGAGCAGTACTTC	CASSFDRGPSYEQYF
TRBV4-1	-	15	TRBJ1-2	-	TGCGCCAGCAGCCGGTTGGGGTCTGTAGGGGATGGCTACACCTTC	CASSRLGSVGDGYTF
TRBV18	-	15	TRBJ2-3	TRBD1	TGTGCCAGCTCACCCAGGGACAAGGGACAGATAACGCAGTATTTT	CASSPRDKGQITQYF
TRBV19	-	14	TRBJ1-1	-	TGTGCCAGTAGTCCCCGATCGAGTAACACTGAAGCTTTCTTT	CASSPRSSNTEAFF
TRBV6-4	-	13	TRBJ2-1	-	TGTGCCAGCAGTCAAGAGGAGGGAGGTGAGCAGTTCTTC	CASSQEEGGEQFF
TRBV9	-	15	TRBJ2-7	-	TGTGCCAGCAGCTTCGGGGGGGACAGGGAATACGAGCAGTACTTC	CASSFGGDREYEQYF
TRBV3-1/TRBV3-2	-	15	TRBJ1-2	TRBD1	TGTGCCAGCAGCCAAGCCGGGGACAGTAACTATGGCTACACCTTC	CASSQAGDSNYGYTF
TRBV3-1/TRBV3-2	-	14	TRBJ1-5	TRBD1	TGTGCCAGCAGCCAAGGACAGGGCGGTCAGCCCCAGCATTTT	CASSQGQGGQPQHF
TRBV30	few	13	TRBJ2-1	-	TGTGCCTGGAGAAACAGGGTATCCCATGAGCAGTTCTTC	CAWRNRVSHEQFF
TRBV7-9	-	14	TRBJ1-4	-	TGTGCCAGCAGCGTTTGGGCCTTAAATGAAAAACTGTTTTTT	CASSVWALNEKLFF
TRBV3-1/TRBV3-2	few	18	TRBJ2-7	TRBD1	TGTGCCAGCAGCCAAACATCCGGTATAGGGACAGGGTTCTACGAGCAGTACTTC	CASSQTSGIGTGFYEQYF
TRBV27	-	17	TRBJ2-4	-	TGTGCCAGCAGTTTATCGGGGACATCTCTAGCCAAAAACATTCAGTACTTC	CASSLSGTSLAKNIQYF
TRBV5-1	-	14	TRBJ1-2	-	TGCGCCAGCCGGCTGGACAGTTCGATTGATGGCTACACCTTC	CASRLDSSIDGYTF
TRBV9	-	16	TRBJ1-3	TRBD1	TGTGCCAGCAGCGTAGGGGGACAGCCCTCTGGAAACACCATATATTTT	CASSVGGQPSGNTIYF
TRBV10-3	-	14	TRBJ2-3	-	TGTGCCATCAAACAGGGAATCGGCACAGATACGCAGTATTTT	CAIKQGIGTDTQYF
TRBV6-1	-	16	TRBJ1-1	TRBD1	TGTGCCAGCAGTGAGGTGGACAGGGATCCTCACACTGAAGCTTTCTTT	CASSEVDRDPHTEAFF
TRBV6-4	-	13	TRBJ2-1	TRBD2	TGTGCCAGCAGTGACTCCTTACTAGCGGTTAAGTTCTTC	CASSDSLLAVKFF
TRBV19	many	16	TRBJ1-5	-	TGTGCCAGTCGGGTGGTAGGTAGGTCGGGCAATCAGCCCCAGCATTTT	CASRVVGRSGNQPQHF
TRBV9	-	16	TRBJ2-3	TRBD2	TGTGCCAGCAGCGTAGCCGCGGGAGGGCCTGGAGATACGCAGTATTTT	CASSVAAGGPGDTQYF
TRBV18	-	16	TRBJ2-1	TRBD2	TGTGCCAGCTCACCCCCCGGACTAGCGGGAGTTGGGGAGCAGTTCTTC	CASSPPGLAGVGEQFF
TRBV30	-	14	TRBJ1-5	-	TGTGCCTGGAGTGGTTCCTCACGGGATCAGCCCCAGCATTTT	CAWSGSSRDQPQHF
TRBV30	-	15	TRBJ1-2	TRBD1	TGTGCCTGGAGTGTAGATACAGGGGTCAACTATGGCTACACCTTC	CAWSVDTGVNYGYTF
TRBV9	-	11	TRBJ2-5	-	TGTGCCAGCAGCGTCCAAGAGACCCAGTACTTC	CASSVQETQYF
TRBV15	-	14	TRBJ2-3	-	TGTGCCACCAGCAGAGAGGGTCAGGACCGTTTGCAGTATTTT	CATSREGQDRLQYF
TRBV5-1	-	14	TRBJ1-1	-	TGCGCCAGCGGGCAGGGACTGGGGAGGACTGAAGCTTTCTTT	CASGQGLGRTEAFF
TRBV12-5	-	16	TRBJ2-1	TRBD1	TGTGCTAGTGGTGACACCCGGGACAGGGGGTTTGGTGAGCAGTTCTTC	CASGDTRDRGFGEQFF
TRBV10-3	-	11	TRBJ2-2	-	TGTGCCATCAGGGACACCGGGGAGCTGTTTTTT	CAIRDTGELFF
TRBV12-3/TRBV12-4	-	12	TRBJ2-7	-	TGTGCCAGCAGTTTCCGGGACATAGAGCAGTACTTC	CASSFRDIEQYF